This paragraph covers one T cell receptor (beta chain) sequence. Its antigen is unidentified. TCRdb recomputed calls from the reads with MiXCR, one row per CDR3 protein. The table lists 8,000 or so distinct CDR3 sequences, 49% of them singletons, with roughly 75% in the top ten. The data originate from a study of T cell repertoires in cytomegalovirus infection. The study, taken as a whole, reports: What dominated the ex vivo response were HLA-C-restricted CMV-specific TCR beta clonotypes.

V was shortened by 6 bases and J by 2 bases, with 11 bases between the two germline ends. Germline CDR1 and CDR2: MNHEY and SMNVEV (reference sequence). CDR3 length: 14 residues. The receptor was isolated from a human donor in good health (CMV status not recorded). Some clones in this sample may be carry-over from other donors' samples. The sample was PBMCs, sequenced either directly or after in vitro stimulation (not recorded which). The chain links TRBV27 to TRBJ2-1, with a possible D match to TRBD2 (6 bases). The CDR3 region is CASSAAGTYNEQFF. CDR3 in DNA: TGTGCCAGCAGCGCAGCGGGCACCTACAATGAGCAGTTCTTC.